This TCR beta chain comes out of a study of blood T cell repertoires in COVID-19. Turning to the study itself: Nucleic acid was either cDNA or gDNA, and it came from T cells, B-cell-depleted T cells, or PBMCs.

Trimming at V came to 0 bases and at J to 9 bases, leaving 7 bases not matched to a gene. CDR3 length: 16 residues. Looked up from germline, CDR1 is SGDLS and CDR2 is YYNGEE. Generated by immunoSEQ multiplex PCR, the TCRdb table keeps only in-frame clones and is missing some. The sample gives approximately 310,000 clones, around 87% of which show up once; around 7.8% is in the top ten. The receptor comes from a woman aged 45-59 years who had recovered from COVID-19. V is TRBV9 and J is TRBJ1-6, with TRBD1 matching over 9 bases. The sample taken for sequencing was peripheral blood. Here the CDR3 DNA reads TGTGCCAGCAGCGTAGCGGGACAGGGTCTCGGTTCACCCCTCCACTTT. Protein sequence: CASSVAGQGLGSPLHF.